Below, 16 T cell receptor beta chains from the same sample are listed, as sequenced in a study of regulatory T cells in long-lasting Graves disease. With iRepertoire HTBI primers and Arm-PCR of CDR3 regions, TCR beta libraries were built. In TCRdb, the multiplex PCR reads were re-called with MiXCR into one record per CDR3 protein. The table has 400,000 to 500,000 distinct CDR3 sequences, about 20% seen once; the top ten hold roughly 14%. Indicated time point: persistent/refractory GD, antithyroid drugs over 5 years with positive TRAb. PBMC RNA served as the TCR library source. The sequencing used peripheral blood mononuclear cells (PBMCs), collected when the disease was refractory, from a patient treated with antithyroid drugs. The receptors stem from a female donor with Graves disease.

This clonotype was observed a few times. The CDR3: CASSESPRTSLETQYF. DNA for the CDR3: TGTGCCAGCAGTGAAAGCCCTAGAACTAGTTTAGAGACCCAGTACTTC. The rearrangement joins TRBV2 to TRBJ2-5, with TRBD2 as a possible D gene (5 bases). CDR1 SNHLY and CDR2 FYNNEI come from the germline V gene. CDR3 length: 16 amino acids. V was trimmed by 2 bases and J by 4 bases, leaving 17 bases between them.

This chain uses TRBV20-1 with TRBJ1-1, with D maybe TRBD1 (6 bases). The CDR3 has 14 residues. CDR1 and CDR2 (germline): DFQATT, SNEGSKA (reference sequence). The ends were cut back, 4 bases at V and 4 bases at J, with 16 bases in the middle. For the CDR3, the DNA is TGCAGTGCTACCCGTGCCGGGACATTCACTGAAGCTTTCTTT. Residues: CSATRAGTFTEAFF.

This CDR3 reads CAISESNGWEQYF. CDR3 DNA sequence: TGTGCCATCAGTGAGTCGAACGGTTGGGAGCAGTACTTC. This chain uses TRBV10-3 with TRBJ2-7, with unresolved D. The V and J ends lost 0 bases and 7 bases respectively, with 10 bases between them. The V gene's germline CDR1 is ENHRY and CDR2 SYGVKD. This CDR3 has 13 residues.

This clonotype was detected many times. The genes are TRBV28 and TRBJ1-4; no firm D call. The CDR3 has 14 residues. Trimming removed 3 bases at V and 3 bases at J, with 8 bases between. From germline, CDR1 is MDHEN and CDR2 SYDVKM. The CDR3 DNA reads TGTGCCAGCAGTTTCCTGCCAGCTAATGAAAAACTGTTTTTT. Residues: CASSFLPANEKLFF. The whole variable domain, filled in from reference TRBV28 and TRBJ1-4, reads DVKVTQSSRYLVKRTGEKVFLECVQDMDHENMFWYRQDPGLGLRLIYFSYDVKMKEKGDIPEGYSVSREKKERFSLILESASTNQTSMYLCASSFLPANEKLFFGSGTQLSVL.

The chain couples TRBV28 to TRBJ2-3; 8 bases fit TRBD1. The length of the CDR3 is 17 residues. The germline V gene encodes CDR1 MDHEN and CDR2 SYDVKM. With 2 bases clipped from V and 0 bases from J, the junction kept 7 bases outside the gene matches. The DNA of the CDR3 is TGTGCCAGCAGTTTAAAGCCAGGGGGCTCTAGCACAGATACGCAGTATTTT. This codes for CASSLKPGGSSTDTQYF.

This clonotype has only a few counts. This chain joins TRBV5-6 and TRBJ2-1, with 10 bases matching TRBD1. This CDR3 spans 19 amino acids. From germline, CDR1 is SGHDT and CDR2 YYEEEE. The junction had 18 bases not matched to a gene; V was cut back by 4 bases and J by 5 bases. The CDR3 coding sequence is TGTGCCAGCAGCCCCCAACCTGAAGACAGGGGGCGTAAACACAATGAGCAGTTCTTC. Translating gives CASSPQPEDRGRKHNEQFF. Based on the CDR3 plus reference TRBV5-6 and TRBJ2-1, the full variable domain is DAGVTQSPTHLIKTRGQQVTLRCSPKSGHDTVSWYQQALGQGPQFIFQYYEEEERQRGNFPDRFSGHQFPNYSSELNVNALLLGDSALYLCASSPQPEDRGRKHNEQFFGPGTRLTVL.

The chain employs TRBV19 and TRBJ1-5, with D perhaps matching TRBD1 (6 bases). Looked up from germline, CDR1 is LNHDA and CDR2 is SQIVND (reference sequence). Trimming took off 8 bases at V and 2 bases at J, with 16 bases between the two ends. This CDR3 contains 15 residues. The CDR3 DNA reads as TGTGCCAGTTCCCCGACGGGGGCTGGCAATCAGCCCCAGCATTTT. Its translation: CASSPTGAGNQPQHF.

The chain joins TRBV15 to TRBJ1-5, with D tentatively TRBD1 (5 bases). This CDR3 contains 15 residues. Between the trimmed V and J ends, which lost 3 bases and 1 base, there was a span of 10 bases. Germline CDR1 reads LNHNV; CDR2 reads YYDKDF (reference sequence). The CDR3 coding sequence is TGTGCCACCAGCAGCGGAGGGGCCAGCAATCAGCCCCAGCATTTT. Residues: CATSSGGASNQPQHF.

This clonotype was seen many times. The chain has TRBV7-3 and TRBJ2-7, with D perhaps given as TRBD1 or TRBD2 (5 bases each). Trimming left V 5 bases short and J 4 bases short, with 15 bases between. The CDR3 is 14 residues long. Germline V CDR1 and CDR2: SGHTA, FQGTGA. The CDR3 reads CASSPGDLLYEQYF. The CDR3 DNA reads TGTGCCAGCAGCCCCGGGGACCTCCTTTACGAGCAGTACTTC.

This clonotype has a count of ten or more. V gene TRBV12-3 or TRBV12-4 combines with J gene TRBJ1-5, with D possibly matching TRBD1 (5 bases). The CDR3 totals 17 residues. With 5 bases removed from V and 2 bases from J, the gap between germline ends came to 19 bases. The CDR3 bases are TGTGCCAGCAGTCCCCTGGGTTGGGGGGAAGGCAATCAGCCCCAGCATTTT. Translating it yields CASSPLGWGEGNQPQHF.

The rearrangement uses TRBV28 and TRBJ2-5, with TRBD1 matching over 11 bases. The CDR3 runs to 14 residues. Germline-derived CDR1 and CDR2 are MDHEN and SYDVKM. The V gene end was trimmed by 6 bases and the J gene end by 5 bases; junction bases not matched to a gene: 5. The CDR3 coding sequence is TGTGCCAGCAGCACCCGGGACAGGGGGGAGACCCAGTACTTC. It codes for CASSTRDRGETQYF.

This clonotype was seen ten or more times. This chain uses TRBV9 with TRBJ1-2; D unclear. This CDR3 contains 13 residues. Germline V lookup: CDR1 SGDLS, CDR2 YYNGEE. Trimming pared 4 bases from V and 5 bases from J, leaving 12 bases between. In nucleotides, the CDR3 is TGTGCCAGCAGCCCCCGGCTGGGGTATGGCTACACCTTC. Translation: CASSPRLGYGYTF.

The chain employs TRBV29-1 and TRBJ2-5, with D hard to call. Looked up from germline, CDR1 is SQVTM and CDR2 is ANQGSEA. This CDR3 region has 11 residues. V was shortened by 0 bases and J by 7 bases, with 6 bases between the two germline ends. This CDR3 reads CSVEDRLTQYF. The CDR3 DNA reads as TGCAGCGTTGAAGATCGGTTGACCCAGTACTTC.

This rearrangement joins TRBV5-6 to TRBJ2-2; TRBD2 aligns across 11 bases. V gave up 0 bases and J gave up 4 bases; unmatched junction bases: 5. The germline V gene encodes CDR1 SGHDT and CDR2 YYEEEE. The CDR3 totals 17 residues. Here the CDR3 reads CASSLGLAGIFTGELFF. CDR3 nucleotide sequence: TGTGCCAGCAGCTTGGGACTAGCGGGAATTTTCACCGGGGAGCTGTTTTTT.

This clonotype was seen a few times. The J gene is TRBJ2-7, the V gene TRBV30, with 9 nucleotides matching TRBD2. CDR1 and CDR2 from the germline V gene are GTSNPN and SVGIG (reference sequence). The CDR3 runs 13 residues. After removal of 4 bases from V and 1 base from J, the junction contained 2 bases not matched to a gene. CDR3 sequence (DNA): TGTGCCTGGAAGACTAGCGGATCCTACGAGCAGTACTTC. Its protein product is CAWKTSGSYEQYF.

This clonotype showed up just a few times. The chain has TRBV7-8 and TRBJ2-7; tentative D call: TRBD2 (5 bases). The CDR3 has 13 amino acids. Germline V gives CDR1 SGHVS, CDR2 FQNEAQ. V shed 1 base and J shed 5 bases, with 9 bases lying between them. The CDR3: CASSLEYGNEQYF. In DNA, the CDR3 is TGTGCCAGCAGCTTAGAGTACGGGAACGAGCAGTACTTC.